This T cell receptor (beta chain) was sequenced for a study of blood T cell repertoires in COVID-19. Turning to the study itself: Sites in the United States, Italy and Spain provided acute and convalescent COVID-19 samples. PBMCs, B-cell-depleted T cells, or T cells provided the cDNA or gDNA that made up the material.

Original processing methods: Amplifying reference gene primers gave estimates of nucleated cell counts. Assay: immunoSEQ multiplex PCR; the TCRdb copy retains only in-frame clones and omits some. That table supplies the V and J calls and clone size; D and trimming were determined from the DNA. In the table there are over 300,000 clones, 86% of which are singletons. V was clipped by 10 bases and J by 0 bases; unmatched bases: 5. Germline V lookup: CDR1 MNHEY, CDR2 SVGAGI. The CDR3 extends over 14 amino acids. Source material: peripheral blood. The chain recombines TRBV6-5 with TRBJ2-4; TRBD1 agrees at 8 bases. The sequence was obtained from a woman between 50 and 59 years old with acute or convalescent COVID-19. The CDR3 loop is CATQTGVAKNIQYF. The CDR3 coding sequence is TGTGCCACTCAGACAGGGGTAGCCAAAAACATTCAGTACTTC.